One sample yielded the 16 T cell receptor beta chains listed below, sequenced in a study of blood T cell repertoires in COVID-19. The assay was immunoSEQ multiplex PCR, and TCRdb's table has in-frame clones only and misses some. This repertoire shows about 330,000 clones, 85% to 90% found once; its top ten account for around 4%. Sequenced material: peripheral blood. The source of these receptors is a woman aged 45 to 65 with active or convalescent COVID-19.

J is TRBJ1-2 and V is TRBV9, with TRBD1 matching over 7 bases. Germline CDR1 SGDLS, CDR2 YYNGEE. The CDR3 is made up of 15 amino acids. V was clipped by 0 bases and J by 8 bases; unmatched bases: 10. CDR3 protein: CASSVGGLRGYGYTF. CDR3 bases: TGTGCCAGCAGCGTAGGAGGTCTCAGGGGGTACGGCTACACCTTC.

The genes are TRBV12-3 or TRBV12-4 and TRBJ1-6; the D is unclear. CDR3 length: 13 amino acids. The V and J ends lost 7 bases and 6 bases respectively, with 10 bases between them. This CDR3 is CASNLSGNSPLHF. The CDR3 bases are TGTGCCAGCAACCTGAGCGGTAATTCACCCCTCCACTTT.

This chain joins TRBV30 and TRBJ2-7, with a weak D call TRBD2 (7 bases). Per germline, CDR1 GTSNPN and CDR2 SVGIG (reference sequence). The CDR3 sequence is 13 residues long. The V and J ends lost 2 bases and 6 bases respectively, with 14 bases between them. CDR3 nucleotide sequence: TGTGCCTGGAGTCCTACAGGGAGGGGCGAGCAGTACTTC. Protein sequence: CAWSPTGRGEQYF.

V gene TRBV6-5 combines with J gene TRBJ1-4, with TRBD1 matching over 7 bases. The CDR3 loop spans 15 amino acids. Germline V CDR1 and CDR2: MNHEY, SVGAGI. V lost 6 bases, J lost 4 bases, and 8 bases stayed unmatched. CDR3 amino acids: CASSDGQVLNEKLFF. For the CDR3, the DNA is TGTGCCAGCAGCGACGGACAGGTGCTTAATGAAAAACTGTTTTTT.

The V and J genes are TRBV3-1 (or the pseudogene TRBV3-2) and TRBJ2-2; 9 positions agree with TRBD2. The length of the CDR3 is 15 residues. Trimming removed 1 base from V and 5 bases from J; junction bases left unmatched: 2. Per germline, CDR1 LGHDT and CDR2 YNNKEL (reference sequence). The CDR3, as DNA: TGTGCCAGCAGCCAAGTTAGCGGGAGAACCGGGGAGCTGTTTTTT. It codes for CASSQVSGRTGELFF.

The rearrangement uses TRBV2 and TRBJ1-4, with 7 bases that match TRBD1. With V trimmed by 5 bases and J by 10 bases, 10 bases remained unmatched. There are 14 residues in the CDR3. Germline V CDR1 and CDR2: SNHLY, FYNNEI. The CDR3 sequence is CASSIGQAVGKLFF. In DNA form, the CDR3 reads TGTGCCAGCAGTATAGGACAGGCCGTAGGAAAACTGTTTTTT.

The V and J genes are TRBV7-9 and TRBJ1-1; D is undetermined. In germline, CDR1 is SEHNR, CDR2 FQNEAQ (reference sequence). The CDR3 length is 13 residues. The V and J ends lost 7 bases and 3 bases respectively, with 12 bases between them. The CDR3 loop reads CASTSQEYTEAFF. DNA of the CDR3: TGTGCCAGCACCTCCCAAGAGTACACTGAAGCTTTCTTT.

The chain combines TRBV11-2 with TRBJ2-1, with TRBD1 matching 8 bases. The CDR3 contains 13 residues. CDR1 SGHAT and CDR2 FQNNGV come from the germline V gene. J lost 9 bases, V lost 3 bases, and 4 bases had no gene match. CDR3 sequence (DNA): TGTGCCAGCAGCTTTACAGGGGGAGGTGAGCAGTTCTTC. The encoded protein is CASSFTGGGEQFF.

The chain has TRBV2 and TRBJ2-1; D unclear. Trimming removed 7 bases from V and 6 bases from J, with 19 bases in between. The CDR3 is made up of 15 amino acids. Germline V gene data show CDR1 as SNHLY and CDR2 as FYNNEI. CDR3 loop: CASTFNPEHINEQFF. Here the CDR3 DNA reads TGTGCCAGCACCTTCAACCCAGAACATATCAATGAGCAGTTCTTC. Full variable domain (outside the CDR3, taken from reference TRBV2 and TRBJ2-1): EPEVTQTPSHQVTQMGQEVILRCVPISNHLYFYWYRQILGQKVEFLVSFYNNEISEKSEIFDDQFSVERPDGSNFTLKIRSTKLEDSAMYFCASTFNPEHINEQFFGPGTRLTVL.

The CDR3 sequence: CASAGGPGDTQYF. The DNA of the CDR3 is TGCGCCAGTGCGGGGGGGCCAGGAGATACGCAGTATTTT. V gene TRBV4-3 combines with J gene TRBJ2-3; TRBD2 matches at 9 bases. Germline CDR1 is LGHNA and CDR2 is YSLEER. The CDR3 contains 13 residues. The V and J ends lost 9 bases and 5 bases, in that order; junction bases with no gene match: 6.

The rearrangement joins TRBV30 to TRBJ2-5; D is possibly TRBD1 (6 bases). Trimming pared 5 bases from V and 3 bases from J, leaving 16 bases between. The germline V gene encodes CDR1 GTSNPN and CDR2 SVGIG (reference sequence). There are 14 residues in the CDR3. The chain's CDR3 is CAWRPGQNKETQYF. The CDR3 bases are TGTGCCTGGCGCCCGGGACAAAATAAAGAGACCCAGTACTTC.

The chain links TRBV18 to TRBJ2-7; 8 bases map to TRBD2. Germline V gene sequence: CDR1 KGHSH, CDR2 LQKENI. The V segment lost 2 bases and the J segment 0 bases; nucleotides outside the gene matches: 6. CDR3 length: 16 amino acids. The CDR3 loop reads CASSPGSGGGSYEQYF. The CDR3 DNA follows: TGTGCCAGCTCACCAGGATCGGGGGGGGGCTCCTACGAGCAGTACTTC. The whole variable domain, filled in from reference TRBV18 and TRBJ2-7, reads NAGVMQNPRHLVRRRGQEARLRCSPMKGHSHVYWYRQLPEEGLKFMVYLQKENIIDESGMPKERFSAEFPKEGPSILRIQQVVRGDSAAYFCASSPGSGGGSYEQYFGPGTRLTVT.

As for this clone: Relative to the germline gene, one junction end is altered; a read error may explain this. The rearrangement uses TRBV7-7 and TRBJ2-5, with 11 positions matching TRBD2. Looked up from germline, CDR1 is SSHAT and CDR2 is FNYEAQ (reference sequence). The CDR3 is made up of 16 amino acids. This chain's CDR3 is CASSVSPSGGFETQYF. The CDR3 DNA follows: TGTGCTAGCAGCGTTAGCCCTAGCGGGGGGTTTGAGACCCAGTACTTC.

This clone was seen only once. This chain connects TRBV9 to TRBJ1-6, with 7 bases matching TRBD1. Germline CDR1 SGDLS, CDR2 YYNGEE. This CDR3 comprises 15 residues. V lost 2 bases and J lost 7; bases outside the gene matches: 6. The CDR3 DNA sequence: TGTGCCAGCAGCGTGGGGACAGAAGGGAATTCACCCCTCCACTTT. Residues: CASSVGTEGNSPLHF. Supplemented by reference TRBV9 and TRBJ1-6, the full variable domain reads DSGVTQTPKHLITATGQRVTLRCSPRSGDLSVYWYQQSLDQGLQFLIQYYNGEERAKGNILERFSAQQFPDLHSELNLSSLELGDSALYFCASSVGTEGNSPLHFGNGTRLTVT.

The chain uses TRBV2 and TRBJ1-3; 8 bases match TRBD1. The CDR3 length is 15 residues. V shed 6 bases and J 2 bases; nucleotides not matched to a gene: 6. Looked up from germline, CDR1 is SNHLY and CDR2 is FYNNEI. CDR3 sequence: CASSGQGKAGNTIYF. The CDR3 nucleotides are TGTGCCAGCAGCGGACAGGGAAAGGCTGGAAACACCATATATTTT.

This chain joins TRBV4-1 and TRBJ1-2; the D is unclear. CDR3 length: 14 residues. The germline CDR1 and CDR2 sequences are MGHRA and YSYEKL. Deletions cut 3 bases from V and 4 bases from J, with 12 bases between. The CDR3: CASSQEGVGYGYTF. The CDR3 DNA is TGCGCCAGCAGCCAGGAGGGCGTCGGCTATGGCTACACCTTC.